The rows below give T cell receptor beta chains drawn from one sample of a study of blood T cell repertoires in COVID-19. Profiling relied on immunoSEQ multiplex PCR, and the TCRdb table lists in-frame clones only, not all of them. Altogether around 170,000 clones are present, roughly nine tenths being singletons, with the ten largest covering roughly 2.9%. Sequenced: peripheral blood. These receptors came from a woman aged 25 to 45 with active or convalescent COVID-19. Both conserved end residues are part of each CDR3. A D gene is named only where the DNA matches it firmly. A row's size may be missing; if present it is once, few, many or a size class.

>TRBJ1-1|TRBV11-3|NA|TRBD1
TGTGCCAGCAGCTTCTACAGGGGGACTGAAGCTTTCTTT
CASSFYRGTEAFF
>TRBJ2-7|TRBV6-5|NA|NA
TGTGCCAGCAGACCTGGACAGGAGGGGTACGAGCAGTACTTC
CASRPGQEGYEQYF
>TRBJ1-6|TRBV5-4|NA|NA
TGTGCCAGCACTGATAGCTCCTATAATTCACCCCTCCACTTT
CASTDSSYNSPLHF
>TRBJ2-1|TRBV29-1|NA|TRBD1
TGCAGCGTTTTACGGAGGGTCCGGGACAGGGGGATCAATGAGCAGTTCTTC
CSVLRRVRDRGINEQFF
>TRBJ1-2|TRBV5-4|NA|NA
TGTGCCAGCGCGTCCGGGCGGGACTATGGCTACACCTTC
CASASGRDYGYTF
>TRBJ1-3|TRBV20-1|NA|NA
TGCAGTGCTAGTCCCCCAGACTCTGGAAACACCATATATTTT
CSASPPDSGNTIYF
>TRBJ1-2|TRBV29-1|NA|NA
TGCAGCGTTCTGAGGCAGGGAGGTAACTATGGCTACACCTTC
CSVLRQGGNYGYTF
>TRBJ2-1|TRBV5-1|NA|NA
TGCGCCAGCAGCTTGGTCTCCACTGGCTACAATGAGCAGTTCTTC
CASSLVSTGYNEQFF
>TRBJ2-7|TRBV19|once|TRBD2
TGTGCCAGTAGCCCCGGCCTAGCGGGTCAGAGCTCCTACGAGCAGTACTTC
CASSPGLAGQSSYEQYF
>TRBJ2-1|TRBV4-2|NA|TRBD2
TGTGCCAGCAGCCTAGGACTAGCGGGGGGGCGAAACAATGAGCAGTTCTTC
CASSLGLAGGRNNEQFF
>TRBJ1-1|TRBV6-5|NA|NA
TGTGCCAGCAGTTACGTGGGGAGGAAGAGGAACACTGAAGCTTTCTTT
CASSYVGRKRNTEAFF
>TRBJ1-1|TRBV28|NA|NA
TGTGCCAGCAGCGCCGCCGACAGGACGGGCACTGAAGCTTTCTTT
CASSAADRTGTEAFF
>TRBJ1-1|TRBV6-5|NA|NA
TGTGCCAGCAGTCAGACACCCATGAACACTGAAGCTTTCTTT
CASSQTPMNTEAFF
>TRBJ2-7|TRBV27|NA|NA
TGTGCCAGCAGTTTATGGATCCAGGGAAAGGCCTACGAGCAGTACTTC
CASSLWIQGKAYEQYF
>TRBJ1-2|TRBV28|NA|NA
TGTGCCAGCAGCCTTCTCGGTGGTTATGGCTACACCTTC
CASSLLGGYGYTF
>TRBJ2-1|TRBV5-5|NA|TRBD2
TGTGCCAGCAGCCCCCTGCCCTGGACTAGCGGGAGGAATGAGCAGTTCTTC
CASSPLPWTSGRNEQFF
>TRBJ1-6|TRBV28|few|NA
TGTGCCAGCAGTATTGGACTGAATAATTCACCCCTCCACTTT
CASSIGLNNSPLHF
>TRBJ2-2|TRBV30|NA|NA
TGTGCCTGGAGTCCAGGGGAAGGTGCCGGGGAGCTGTTTTTT
CAWSPGEGAGELFF
>TRBJ1-4|TRBV6-6|NA|NA
TGTGCCAGCAGTTCCGGGGGGGCAACTAATGAAAAACTGTTTTTT
CASSSGGATNEKLFF
>TRBJ2-7|TRBV12-3/TRBV12-4|NA|TRBD1
TGTGCCAGCAGTCCCGGACAGGCGAATGGGCAGTACTTC
CASSPGQANGQYF
>TRBJ2-7|TRBV30|NA|TRBD1
TGTGCCTGGAGCCTAGGACAGGGCAAGCAGTACTTC
CAWSLGQGKQYF
>TRBJ2-7|TRBV7-9|NA|NA
TGTGCCAGCAGCCCCGGGGTTTCCTACGAGCAGTACTTC
CASSPGVSYEQYF
>TRBJ2-1|TRBV19|NA|NA
TGTGCCAGTAGCTCCTCCGGGACTCAGCAGTTCTTC
CASSSSGTQQFF
>TRBJ2-6|TRBV28|once|NA
TGTGCCAGCACCCTCGGGTACAGGGAAATGGATGGGGCCAACGTCCTGACTTTC
CASTLGYREMDGANVLTF
>TRBJ1-4|TRBV7-9|NA|NA
TGTGCCAGCAGCCTTGGCGGGGGTGAAAAACTGTTTTTT
CASSLGGGEKLFF
>TRBJ2-3|TRBV6-5|NA|TRBD2
TGTGCCAGCAGTTACGAGGCTAGCGGAACGACAGATACGCAGTATTTT
CASSYEASGTTDTQYF
>TRBJ2-1|TRBV19|NA|TRBD2
TGTGCCAGTAGTATGGGACGGGGGGGTGGTGAGCAGTTCTTC
CASSMGRGGGEQFF
>TRBJ2-2|TRBV11-3|NA|TRBD2
TGTGCCAGCAGCTTATATGCTAGCGGGAGAGACACCGGGGAGCTGTTTTTT
CASSLYASGRDTGELFF
>TRBJ2-1|TRBV24-1|NA|TRBD2
TGTGCCACCAGTGACCAGGGACTAGTGGGCAATGAGCAGTTCTTC
CATSDQGLVGNEQFF
>TRBJ2-5|TRBV15|NA|NA
TGTGCCACCAGCAGAGGCGGGACAGAGCAAGAGACCCAGTACTTC
CATSRGGTEQETQYF
>TRBJ2-1|TRBV6-1|NA|NA
TGTGCCAGCAGTGAAAACCAGGGGCAGTTCTTC
CASSENQGQFF
>TRBJ2-2|TRBV14|NA|TRBD2
TGTGCCAGCAGCCCCCCTAGCGGGGGCCTTACCGGGGAGCTGTTTTTT
CASSPPSGGLTGELFF